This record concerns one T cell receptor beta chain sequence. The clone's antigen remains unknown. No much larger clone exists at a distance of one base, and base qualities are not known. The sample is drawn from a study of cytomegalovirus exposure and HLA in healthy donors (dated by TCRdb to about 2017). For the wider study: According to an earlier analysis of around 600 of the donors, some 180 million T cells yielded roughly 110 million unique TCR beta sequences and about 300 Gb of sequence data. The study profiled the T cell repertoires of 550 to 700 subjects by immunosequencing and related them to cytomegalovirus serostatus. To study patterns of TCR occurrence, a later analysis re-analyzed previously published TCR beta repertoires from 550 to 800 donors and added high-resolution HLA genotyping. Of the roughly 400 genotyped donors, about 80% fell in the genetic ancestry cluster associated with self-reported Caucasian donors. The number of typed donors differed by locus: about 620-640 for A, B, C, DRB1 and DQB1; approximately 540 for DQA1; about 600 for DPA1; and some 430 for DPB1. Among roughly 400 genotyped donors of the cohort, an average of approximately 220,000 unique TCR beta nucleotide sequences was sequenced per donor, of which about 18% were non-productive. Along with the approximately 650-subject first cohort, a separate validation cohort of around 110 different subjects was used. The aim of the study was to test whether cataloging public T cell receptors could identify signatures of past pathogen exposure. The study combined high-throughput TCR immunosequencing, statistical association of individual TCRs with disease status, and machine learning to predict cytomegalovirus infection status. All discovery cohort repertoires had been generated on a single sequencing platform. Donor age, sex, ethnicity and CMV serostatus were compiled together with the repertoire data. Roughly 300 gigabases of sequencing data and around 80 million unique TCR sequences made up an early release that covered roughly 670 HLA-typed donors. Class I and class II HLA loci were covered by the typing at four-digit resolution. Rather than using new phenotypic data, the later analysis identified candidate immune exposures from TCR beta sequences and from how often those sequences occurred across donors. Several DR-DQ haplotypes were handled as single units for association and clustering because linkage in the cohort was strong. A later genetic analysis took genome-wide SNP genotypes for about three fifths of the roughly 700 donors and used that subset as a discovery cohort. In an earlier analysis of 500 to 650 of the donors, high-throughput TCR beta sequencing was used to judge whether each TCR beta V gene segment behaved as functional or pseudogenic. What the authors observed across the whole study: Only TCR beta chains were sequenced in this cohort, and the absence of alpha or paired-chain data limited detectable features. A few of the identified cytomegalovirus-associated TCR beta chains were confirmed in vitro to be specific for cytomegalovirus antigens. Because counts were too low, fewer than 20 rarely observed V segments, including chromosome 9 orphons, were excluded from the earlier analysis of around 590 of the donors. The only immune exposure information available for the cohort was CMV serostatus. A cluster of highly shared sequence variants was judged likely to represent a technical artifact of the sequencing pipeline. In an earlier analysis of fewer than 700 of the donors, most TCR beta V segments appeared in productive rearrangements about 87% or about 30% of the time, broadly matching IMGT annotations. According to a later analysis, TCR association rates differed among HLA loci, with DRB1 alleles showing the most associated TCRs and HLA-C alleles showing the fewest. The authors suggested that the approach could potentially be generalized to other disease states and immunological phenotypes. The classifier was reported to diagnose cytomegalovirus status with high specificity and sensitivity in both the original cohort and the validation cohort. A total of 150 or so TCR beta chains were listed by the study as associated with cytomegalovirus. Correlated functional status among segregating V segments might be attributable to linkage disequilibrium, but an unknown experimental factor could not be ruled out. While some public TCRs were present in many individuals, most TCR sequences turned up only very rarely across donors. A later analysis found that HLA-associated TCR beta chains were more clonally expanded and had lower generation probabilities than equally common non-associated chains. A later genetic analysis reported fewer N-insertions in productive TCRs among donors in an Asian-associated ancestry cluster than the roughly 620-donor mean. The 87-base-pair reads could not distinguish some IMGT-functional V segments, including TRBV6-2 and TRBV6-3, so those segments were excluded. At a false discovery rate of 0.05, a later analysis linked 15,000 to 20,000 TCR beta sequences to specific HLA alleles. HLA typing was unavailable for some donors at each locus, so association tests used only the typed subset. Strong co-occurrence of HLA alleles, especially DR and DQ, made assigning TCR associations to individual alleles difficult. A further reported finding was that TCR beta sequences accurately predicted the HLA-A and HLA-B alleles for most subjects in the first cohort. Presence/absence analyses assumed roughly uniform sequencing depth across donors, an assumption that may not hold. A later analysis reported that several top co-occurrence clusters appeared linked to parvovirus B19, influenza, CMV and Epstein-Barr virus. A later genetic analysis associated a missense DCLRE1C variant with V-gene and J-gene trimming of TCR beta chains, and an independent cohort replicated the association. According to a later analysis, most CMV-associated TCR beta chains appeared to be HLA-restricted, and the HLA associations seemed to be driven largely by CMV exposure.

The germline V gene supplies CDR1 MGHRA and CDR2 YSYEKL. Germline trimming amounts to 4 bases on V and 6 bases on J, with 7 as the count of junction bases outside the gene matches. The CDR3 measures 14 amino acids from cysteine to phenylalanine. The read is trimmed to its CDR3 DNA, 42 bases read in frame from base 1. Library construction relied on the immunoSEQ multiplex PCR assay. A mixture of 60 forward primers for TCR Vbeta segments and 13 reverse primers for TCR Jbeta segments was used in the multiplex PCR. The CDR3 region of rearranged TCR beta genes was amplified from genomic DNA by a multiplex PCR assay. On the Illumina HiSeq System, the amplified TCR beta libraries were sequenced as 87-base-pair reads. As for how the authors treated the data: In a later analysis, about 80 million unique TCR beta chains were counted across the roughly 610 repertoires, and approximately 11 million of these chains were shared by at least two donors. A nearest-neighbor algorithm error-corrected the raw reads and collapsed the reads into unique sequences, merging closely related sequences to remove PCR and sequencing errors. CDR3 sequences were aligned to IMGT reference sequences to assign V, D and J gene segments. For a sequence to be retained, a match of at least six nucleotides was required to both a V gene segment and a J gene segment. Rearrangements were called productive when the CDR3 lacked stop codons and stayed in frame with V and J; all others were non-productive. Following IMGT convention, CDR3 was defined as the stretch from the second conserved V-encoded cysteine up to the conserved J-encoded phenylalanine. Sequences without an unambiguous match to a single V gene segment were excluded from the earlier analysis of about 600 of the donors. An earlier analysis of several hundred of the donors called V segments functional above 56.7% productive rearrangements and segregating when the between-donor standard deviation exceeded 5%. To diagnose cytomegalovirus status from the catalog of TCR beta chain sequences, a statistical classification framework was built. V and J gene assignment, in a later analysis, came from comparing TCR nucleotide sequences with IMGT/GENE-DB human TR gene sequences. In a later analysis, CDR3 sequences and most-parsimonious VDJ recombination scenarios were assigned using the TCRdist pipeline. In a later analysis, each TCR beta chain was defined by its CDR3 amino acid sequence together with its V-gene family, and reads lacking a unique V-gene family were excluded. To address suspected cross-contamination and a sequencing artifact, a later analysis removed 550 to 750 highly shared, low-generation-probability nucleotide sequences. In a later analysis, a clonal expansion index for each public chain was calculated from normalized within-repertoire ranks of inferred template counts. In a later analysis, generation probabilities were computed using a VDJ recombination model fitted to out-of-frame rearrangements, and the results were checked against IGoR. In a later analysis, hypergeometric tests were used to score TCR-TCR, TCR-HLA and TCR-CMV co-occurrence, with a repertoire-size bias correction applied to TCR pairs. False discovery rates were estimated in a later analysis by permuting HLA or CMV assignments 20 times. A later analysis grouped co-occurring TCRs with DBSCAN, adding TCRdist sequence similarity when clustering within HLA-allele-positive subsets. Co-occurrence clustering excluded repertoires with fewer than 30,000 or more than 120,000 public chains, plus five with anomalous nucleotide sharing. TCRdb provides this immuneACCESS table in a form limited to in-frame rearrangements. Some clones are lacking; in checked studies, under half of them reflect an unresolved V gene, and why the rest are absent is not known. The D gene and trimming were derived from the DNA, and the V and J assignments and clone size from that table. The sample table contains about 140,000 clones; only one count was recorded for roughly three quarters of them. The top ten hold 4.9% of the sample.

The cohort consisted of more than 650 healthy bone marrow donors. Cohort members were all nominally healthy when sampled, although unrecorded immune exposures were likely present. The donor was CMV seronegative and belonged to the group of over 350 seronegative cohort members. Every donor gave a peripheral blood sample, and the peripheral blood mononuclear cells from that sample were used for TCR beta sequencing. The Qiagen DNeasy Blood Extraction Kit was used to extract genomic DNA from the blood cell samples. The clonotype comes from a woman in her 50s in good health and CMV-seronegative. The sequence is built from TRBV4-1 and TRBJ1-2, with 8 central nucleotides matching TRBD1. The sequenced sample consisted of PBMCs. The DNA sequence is TGCGCCAGCAGCCCCAGGACAGGGCGGGATGGCTACACCTTC. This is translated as CASSPRTGRDGYTF.